The 27 T cell receptor beta chains below come from one sample, sequenced in a study of T-cell reconstitution after alpha-beta-depleted transplantation in children. It was with unique molecular identifiers that the TCRbeta library was prepared. TCRdb recomputed calls from the PCR reads with MiXCR, one row per CDR3 protein. The repertoire holds about 500,000 distinct CDR3 sequences, with around a third as singletons. The source was PBMCs from the stem cell graft donor, collected from the stem cell graft. The source is a human donor who donated a stem cell graft to a child with aplastic anemia.

This clonotype was picked up a small number of times. V gene TRBV7-2 combines with J gene TRBJ2-7; D uncertain. In germline, CDR1 is SGHTA, CDR2 FQGNSA. Trimming removed 0 bases from V and 0 bases from J, with 3 bases in between. The CDR3 consists of 13 residues. The CDR3 DNA follows: TGTGCCAGCAGCTTAGCCAACTCCTACGAGCAGTACTTC. Translating it yields CASSLANSYEQYF. Using reference TRBV7-2 and TRBJ2-7 for the parts outside the CDR3, the full variable domain is GAGVSQSPSNKVTEKGKDVELRCDPISGHTALYWYRQSLGQGLEFLIYFQGNSAPDKSGLPSDRFSAERTGGSVSTLTIQRTQQEDSAVYLCASSLANSYEQYFGPGTRLTVT.

Only a few counts were recorded for this clonotype. V gene TRBV29-1 combines with J gene TRBJ2-3, with 8 positions matching TRBD1. The V and J ends lost 7 bases and 4 bases, in that order; junction bases with no gene match: 16. The length of the CDR3 is 16 residues. CDR1 and CDR2 from the germline V gene are SQVTM and ANQGSEA. CDR3 sequence reads: CSALPGQGGSPDTQYF. For the CDR3, the DNA is TGCAGCGCCCTTCCCGGACAGGGTGGGTCCCCAGATACGCAGTATTTT.

This clonotype has ten or more counts. The gene calls are TRBV9 and TRBJ2-6, with D hard to call. V lost 0 bases, J lost 1 base, and 14 bases lay in between. The CDR3 covers 18 residues. Looked up from germline, CDR1 is SGDLS and CDR2 is YYNGEE. CDR3 sequence (DNA): TGTGCCAGCAGCGTAGTGGGCGGTGCTAGTTCTGGGGCCAACGTCCTGACTTTC. Encoded protein: CASSVVGGASSGANVLTF.

In the case of this clonotype: This may come from a read error, since a much larger clone is one base off. The chain couples TRBV4-3 to TRBJ1-2; D unresolved. Between the trimmed V and J ends, which lost 2 bases and 4 bases, there was a span of 14 bases. The CDR3 consists of 15 residues. Germline V lookup: CDR1 LGHNA, CDR2 YSLEER. CDR3 amino acids: CASSQLSYLSYGYTF. The CDR3 region has the DNA TGCGCCAGCAGCCAATTGTCCTATCTGAGCTATGGCTACACCTTC.

This clonotype was recorded a few times. This chain joins TRBV7-2 and TRBJ2-3, with D tentatively TRBD1 or TRBD2 (5 bases each). The CDR3 has 13 residues. Germline V gives CDR1 SGHTA, CDR2 FQGNSA. Trimming removed 6 bases at V and 10 bases at J, with 17 bases between. CDR3 nucleotide sequence: TGTGCCAGCAGTTCTATCCGGGAACAGGCGCAGTATTTT. Its protein product is CASSSIREQAQYF.

The chain couples TRBV4-1 to TRBJ1-2, with D unresolved. Looked up from germline, CDR1 is MGHRA and CDR2 is YSYEKL. V was shortened by 0 bases and J by 8 bases, with 7 bases between the two germline ends. This CDR3 comprises 12 residues. Here the CDR3 DNA reads TGCGCCAGCAGCCAAGATGAAGTAGGCTACACCTTC. This sequence encodes CASSQDEVGYTF.

This rearrangement joins TRBV5-4 to TRBJ2-1, with D possibly matching TRBD1 (5 bases). Germline lookup yields CDR1 SGHNT and CDR2 YYREEE (reference sequence). CDR3 length: 13 amino acids. The germline V and J ends were trimmed by 2 bases and 5 bases, with 8 bases remaining between them. DNA for the CDR3: TGTGCCAGCAGCTTTCTGACAGACAATGAGCAGTTCTTC. Its translation is CASSFLTDNEQFF.

The chain joins TRBV10-3 to TRBJ2-7; TRBD1 is a possible D gene (5 bases). The germline V gene has CDR1 ENHRY and CDR2 SYGVKD. This CDR3 is 12 amino acids long. Deletions cut 7 bases from V and 5 bases from J, with 12 bases between. The CDR3 is CAIIPGSHEQYF. As DNA, the CDR3 is TGTGCCATCATCCCAGGGTCCCACGAGCAGTACTTC.

V and J are TRBV12-3 or TRBV12-4 and TRBJ1-1; D ambiguous. Between the trimmed V and J ends, which lost 0 bases and 0 bases, there was a span of 11 bases. The CDR3 has 16 residues. The CDR3: CASSLALARLNTEAFF. DNA for the CDR3: TGTGCCAGCAGTTTAGCGCTGGCGCGGTTGAACACTGAAGCTTTCTTT.

This clonotype showed up just a few times. This chain connects TRBV29-1 to TRBJ2-7, with 15 bases lining up with TRBD2. This CDR3 contains 14 residues. Trimming took 3 bases from V and 6 from J; bases not matched to a gene: 3. Germline V lookup: CDR1 SQVTM, CDR2 ANQGSEA. The CDR3, as DNA: TGCAGCGTTGACGGACTAGCGGGAGGGCCCGAGCAGTACTTC. It codes for CSVDGLAGGPEQYF.

The V call is TRBV28, the J call TRBJ2-2; TRBD2 matches at 10 bases. The junction had 8 bases not matched to a gene; V was cut back by 7 bases and J by 0 bases. CDR3 length equals 17 residues. The V gene's germline CDR1 is MDHEN and CDR2 SYDVKM. CDR3 residues: CASIPPSGSANTGELFF. In nucleotides, the CDR3 is TGTGCCAGCATCCCCCCTAGCGGGAGTGCGAACACCGGGGAGCTGTTTTTT.

This clonotype has only a few counts. The chain is built from TRBV12-3 or TRBV12-4 and TRBJ1-2; 8 bases line up with TRBD1. The CDR3 is made up of 13 amino acids. The V and J ends lost 5 bases and 8 bases, in that order; junction bases with no gene match: 7. The CDR3 nucleotides read TGTGCCAGCAGTCCCCGGACAGGGAGGGGCTACACCTTC. This encodes CASSPRTGRGYTF.

This clonotype was counted ten times or more. The chain couples TRBV29-1 to TRBJ2-5, with a possible D match to TRBD2 (6 bases). Per the germline V gene, CDR1 is SQVTM and CDR2 is ANQGSEA. Trimming removed 4 bases from V and 0 bases from J, with 6 bases in between. This CDR3 has 12 amino acids. The CDR3 reads CSVGDYQETQYF. DNA for the CDR3: TGCAGCGTTGGGGACTACCAAGAGACCCAGTACTTC.

This clonotype was found a few times. The V gene is TRBV27, the J gene TRBJ2-7; D is ambiguous. The germline CDR1 and CDR2 sequences are MNHEY and SMNVEV (reference sequence). The V end was cut by 8 bases, the J end by 1 base, with 6 bases between. CDR3 length: 11 residues. The CDR3 loop reads CASGTSYEQYV. The CDR3 bases are TGTGCCAGCGGTACTTCCTACGAGCAGTACGTC.

This clonotype was observed many times. The rearrangement links TRBV28 to TRBJ2-3, with TRBD1 matching 9 bases. The germline gives CDR1 MDHEN, CDR2 SYDVKM. The CDR3 extends over 15 amino acids. V lost 3 bases and J lost 3; bases outside the gene matches: 4. CDR3 in amino acids: CASSLGQGVTDTQYF. In nucleotides, the CDR3 is TGTGCCAGCAGTTTGGGACAGGGAGTAACAGATACGCAGTATTTT.

This rearrangement joins TRBV14 to TRBJ1-1, with D possibly being TRBD1 (5 bases). V lost 4 bases and J 1 base, leaving 13 bases between the germline ends. From germline, CDR1 is SGHDN and CDR2 FVKESK. The length of the CDR3 is 15 residues. Written as DNA, the CDR3 is TGTGCCAGCAGCCCGATCGGGACGAGGAACACTGAAGCTTTCTTT. Its translation is CASSPIGTRNTEAFF.

This clonotype was seen a handful of times. The chain has TRBV6-2 or TRBV6-3 and TRBJ2-2; D may correspond to TRBD1 or TRBD2 (5 bases each). CDR1 is MNHEY and CDR2 is SVGEGT in the germline V gene. Deletions cut 3 bases from V and 6 bases from J, with 14 bases between. The CDR3 extends over 15 amino acids. The CDR3 loop is CASSYHPGTSGELFF. In DNA form, the CDR3 reads TGTGCCAGCAGTTATCATCCAGGGACGTCCGGGGAGCTGTTTTTT.

V gene TRBV20-1 combines with J gene TRBJ2-1, with TRBD2 identical over 7 bases. CDR3 length equals 14 residues. CDR1 and CDR2 (germline): DFQATT, SNEGSKA (reference sequence). Unmatched junction bases numbered 6, after V lost 3 bases and J lost 4 bases. The CDR3 nucleotides are TGCAGTGCTAGCAGCACGGGAGGATACAATGAGCAGTTCTTC. Translation gives CSASSTGGYNEQFF.

The chain is built from TRBV7-6 and TRBJ2-1; 12 positions match TRBD2. Germline CDR1 and CDR2: SGHVS and FNYEAQ. V dropped 5 bases and J dropped 5; count of bases not matched to a gene: 4. There are 15 residues in the CDR3. Written as DNA, the CDR3 is TGTGCCAGCAGCCGAACTAGCGGGAGGCACAATGAGCAGTTCTTC. It translates to CASSRTSGRHNEQFF. The complete variable domain, with remaining parts taken from reference TRBV7-6 and TRBJ2-1, reads GAGVSQSPRYKVTKRGQDVALRCDPISGHVSLYWYRQALGQGPEFLTYFNYEAQQDKSGLPNDRFSAERPEGSISTLTIQRTEQRDSAMYRCASSRTSGRHNEQFFGPGTRLTVL.

This clonotype showed up just once. V is TRBV12-3 or TRBV12-4 and J is TRBJ2-5; possible D gene TRBD1, 6 bases. The CDR3 runs 15 residues. V was pared by 5 bases and J by 2 bases, with 15 bases between. CDR3 sequence: CASSPTPGHQETQYF. In DNA form, the CDR3 reads TGTGCCAGCAGTCCCACCCCGGGACATCAAGAGACCCAGTACTTC.

This clonotype was detected many times. The rearrangement links TRBV6-4 to TRBJ2-1; D gene ambiguous. This CDR3 has 13 residues. CDR1 and CDR2 from the germline V gene are MRHNA and SNTAGT. Between the trimmed V and J ends, which lost 3 bases and 5 bases, there was a span of 8 bases. DNA of the CDR3: TGTGCCAGCAGTGAGGAACAACACAATGAGCAGTTCTTC. Its protein is CASSEEQHNEQFF.

This clonotype has a handful of counts. The chain combines TRBV20-1 with TRBJ2-3; the D gene is possibly TRBD2 (5 bases). CDR3 size: 14 residues. Germline loops: CDR1 DFQATT, CDR2 SNEGSKA (reference sequence). The V end lost 8 bases, the J end lost 0 bases, and 15 bases lay between the germline ends. CDR3 protein: CSWEPGLSTDTQYF. CDR3 nucleotides: TGCAGTTGGGAGCCGGGCCTCAGCACAGATACGCAGTATTTT.

This clonotype came up once. V is TRBV5-1 and J is TRBJ2-7; no definite D call. From germline, CDR1 is SGHRS and CDR2 YFSETQ. The CDR3 has 16 amino acids. Trimming took 2 bases from V and 0 from J, leaving 15 bases between them. The CDR3, as DNA: TGCGCCAGCAGCTTATCCCCCGGCCGAAGCTCCTACGAGCAGTACGTC. Translating gives CASSLSPGRSSYEQYV.

This clonotype was observed a few times. The chain couples TRBV27 to TRBJ2-5; D perhaps matches TRBD1 (6 bases). Trimming shortened V by 3 bases and J by 3 bases, and 11 bases separated the two germline ends. Germline lookup yields CDR1 MNHEY and CDR2 SMNVEV (reference sequence). This CDR3 contains 14 residues. The CDR3 nucleotides read TGTGCCAGCAGTTTTGTGACAGGAGAAGAGACCCAGTACTTC. It encodes CASSFVTGEETQYF.

This rearrangement joins TRBV18 to TRBJ1-4; D not resolved. V was shortened by 2 bases and J by 7 bases, with 11 bases between the two germline ends. The CDR3 spans 14 residues. CDR1 and CDR2 from the germline V gene are KGHSH and LQKENI. CDR3 nucleotides: TGTGCCAGCTCACCAGCAGGAGGAGGTGAAAAACTGTTTTTT. Translated, it gives CASSPAGGGEKLFF. The entire variable domain, with the rest obtained from reference TRBV18 and TRBJ1-4, is as follows: NAGVMQNPRHLVRRRGQEARLRCSPMKGHSHVYWYRQLPEEGLKFMVYLQKENIIDESGMPKERFSAEFPKEGPSILRIQQVVRGDSAAYFCASSPAGGGEKLFFGSGTQLSVL.

The V and J genes are TRBV25-1 and TRBJ1-1; 9 bases are shared with TRBD1. After removal of 2 bases from V and 13 bases from J, the junction contained 2 bases not matched to a gene. Germline V gene lookup returns CDR1 MGHDK and CDR2 SYGVNS. This CDR3 contains 11 residues. The CDR3 reads CASSEGTGLFF. CDR3 coding DNA: TGTGCCAGCAGTGAAGGGACAGGGCTTTTCTTT.

The V and J genes are TRBV5-6 and TRBJ2-3; 9 bases fit TRBD1. The CDR3 loop spans 15 amino acids. V dropped 5 bases and J dropped 3; count of bases not matched to a gene: 7. Germline-derived CDR1 and CDR2 are SGHDT and YYEEEE. In DNA form, the CDR3 reads TGTGCCAGCAGGTCCCGGGACAGGGAAACAGATACGCAGTATTTT. This encodes CASRSRDRETDTQYF.